This T cell receptor (beta chain) was recovered during a study of blood T cell repertoires in COVID-19. Study details: From the United States, Italy and Spain came samples of acute and convalescent COVID-19. The cDNA or gDNA used as material had been derived from T cells, B-cell-depleted T cells, or PBMCs.

A single count supports this clone. How the authors handled the data: Researchers report that nucleated cell counts were estimated from reference gene primer amplification. Here immunoSEQ multiplex PCR was the method, and the copy in TCRdb shows in-frame clones only, minus some. The DNA gave D and trimming, while V, J and clone size come from that table. The sample yields about 240,000 clones, around four fifths seen once. This clonotype originated in a woman aged 55-70 years with active or convalescent COVID-19. Sequencing was performed on peripheral blood.

The CDR3 sequence is CASSPQDEQYF. CDR3 DNA: TGTGCCAGCAGCCCCCAGGACGAGCAGTACTTC. The chain combines TRBV7-9 with TRBJ2-7; D is uncertain. V was cut by 5 bases and J by 5 bases, with 7 bases left in between. This CDR3 contains 11 residues. Germline-derived CDR1 and CDR2 are SEHNR and FQNEAQ (reference sequence).